This T cell receptor beta chain is drawn from a study of T-cell reconstitution after alpha-beta-depleted transplantation in children. This clonotype was recorded once. The antigen remains undetermined. Findings and limits, study-wide: Reportedly, roughly two months post-transplant, alpha-beta T cells arose from several hundred expanded graft clones. Counts and diversity of T cells one year after transplant came mostly from newly produced T cells. For some patients, TCRbeta diversity was high at day 60 because of recipient T cells and thymic progenitors that survived.

Researchers prepared the TCRbeta library using unique molecular identifiers, the study reports. MiXCR was run by TCRdb on the PCR reads, yielding one entry per CDR3 protein. The profile shows some 300,000 distinct CDR3 sequences, 10% of them singletons. The CDR3 covers 15 residues. Germline V gene sequence: CDR1 LGHNA, CDR2 YSLEER. Trimming removed 4 bases at V and 3 bases at J, with 16 bases between. The sequence came from a boy in the first two years of life with acute myeloid leukemia, due to receive a stem cell transplant. The chain joins TRBV4-3 to TRBJ2-7, with TRBD2 as a possible D gene (6 bases). The source was PBMCs, collected before TCRalphabeta/CD19-depleted stem cell transplant. In DNA form, the CDR3 reads TGCGCCAGCAGCCTTAAGCTCGCGGGGTACTACGAGCAGTACTTC. Translating gives CASSLKLAGYYEQYF.